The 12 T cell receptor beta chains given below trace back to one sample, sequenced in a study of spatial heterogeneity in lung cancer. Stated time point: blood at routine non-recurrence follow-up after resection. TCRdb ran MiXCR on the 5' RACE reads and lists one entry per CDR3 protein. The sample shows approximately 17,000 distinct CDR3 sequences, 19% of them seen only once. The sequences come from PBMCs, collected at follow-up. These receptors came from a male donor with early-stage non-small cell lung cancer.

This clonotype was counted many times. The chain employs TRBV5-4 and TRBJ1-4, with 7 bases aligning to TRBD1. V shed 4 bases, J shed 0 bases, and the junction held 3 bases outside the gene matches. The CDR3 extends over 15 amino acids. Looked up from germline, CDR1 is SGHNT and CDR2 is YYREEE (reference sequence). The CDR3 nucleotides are TGTGCCAGCAGCCCGGACAGGACAACTAATGAAAAACTGTTTTTT. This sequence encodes CASSPDRTTNEKLFF.

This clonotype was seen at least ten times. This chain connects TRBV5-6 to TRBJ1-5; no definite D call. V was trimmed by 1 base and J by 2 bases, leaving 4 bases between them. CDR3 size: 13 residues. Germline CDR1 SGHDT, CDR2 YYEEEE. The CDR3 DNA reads TGTGCCAGCAGCTTGAACGGCAATCAGCCCCAGCATTTT. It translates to CASSLNGNQPQHF.

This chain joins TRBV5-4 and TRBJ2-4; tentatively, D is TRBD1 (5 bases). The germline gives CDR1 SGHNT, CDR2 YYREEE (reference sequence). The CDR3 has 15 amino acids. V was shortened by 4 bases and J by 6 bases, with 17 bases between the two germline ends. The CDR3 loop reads CASSRNVQGGNIQYF. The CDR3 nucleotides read TGTGCCAGCAGCCGAAACGTGCAGGGTGGAAACATTCAGTACTTC.

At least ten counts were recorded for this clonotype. CDR3 protein: CASSLGAGALNTEAFF. The CDR3 nucleotides read TGTGCCAGCAGCTTAGGCGCAGGGGCTCTTAACACTGAAGCTTTCTTT. The chain employs TRBV11-1 and TRBJ1-1, with D tentatively TRBD1 (6 bases). The CDR3 runs 16 residues. Trimming removed 1 base at V and 2 bases at J, with 14 bases between. Germline V gene lookup returns CDR1 SGHAT and CDR2 FQDESV (reference sequence). Complete variable domain (other parts from reference TRBV11-1 and TRBJ1-1): EAEVAQSPRYKITEKSQAVAFWCDPISGHATLYWYRQILGQGPELLVQFQDESVVDDSQLPKDRFSAERLKGVDSTLKIQPAELGDSAMYLCASSLGAGALNTEAFFGQGTRLTVV.

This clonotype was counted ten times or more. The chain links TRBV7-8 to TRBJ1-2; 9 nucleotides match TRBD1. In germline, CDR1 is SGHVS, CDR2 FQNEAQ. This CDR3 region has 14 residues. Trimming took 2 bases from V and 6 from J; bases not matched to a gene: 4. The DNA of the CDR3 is TGTGCCAGCAGCTTATCGACAGGGGGGGATGGCTACACCTTC. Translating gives CASSLSTGGDGYTF. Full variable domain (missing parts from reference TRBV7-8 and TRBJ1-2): GAGVSQSPRYKVAKRGQDVALRCDPISGHVSLFWYQQALGQGPEFLTYFQNEAQLDKSGLPSDRFFAERPEGSVSTLKIQRTQQEDSAVYLCASSLSTGGDGYTFGSGTRLTVV.

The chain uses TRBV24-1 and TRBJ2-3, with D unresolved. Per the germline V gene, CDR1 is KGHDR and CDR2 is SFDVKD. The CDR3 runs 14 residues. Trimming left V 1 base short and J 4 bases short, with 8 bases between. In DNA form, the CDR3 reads TGTGCCACCAGTGATTTTGCAGGAGCAGATACGCAGTATTTT. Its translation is CATSDFAGADTQYF.

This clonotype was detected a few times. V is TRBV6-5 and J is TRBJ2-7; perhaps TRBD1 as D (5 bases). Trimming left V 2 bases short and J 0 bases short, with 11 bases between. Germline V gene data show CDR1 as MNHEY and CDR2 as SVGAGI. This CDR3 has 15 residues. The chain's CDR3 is CASSYRLDSSYEQYF. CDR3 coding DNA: TGTGCCAGCAGTTACCGGCTAGACAGCTCCTACGAGCAGTACTTC.

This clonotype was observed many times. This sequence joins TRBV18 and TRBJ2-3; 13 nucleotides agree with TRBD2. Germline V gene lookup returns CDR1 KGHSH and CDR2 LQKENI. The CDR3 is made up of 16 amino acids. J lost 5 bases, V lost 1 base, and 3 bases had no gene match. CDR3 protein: CASSPRTSGGGDTQYF. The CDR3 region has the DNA TGTGCCAGCTCACCACGGACTAGCGGGGGTGGAGATACGCAGTATTTT.

The CDR3 loop is CASSQPGQTYGYTF. CDR3 in DNA: TGCGCCAGCAGCCAGCCTGGGCAGACCTATGGCTACACCTTC. This chain connects TRBV4-3 to TRBJ1-2; D ambiguous. Trimming shortened V by 3 bases and J by 4 bases, and 12 bases separated the two germline ends. Germline CDR1 reads LGHNA; CDR2 reads YSLEER. This CDR3 comprises 14 residues.

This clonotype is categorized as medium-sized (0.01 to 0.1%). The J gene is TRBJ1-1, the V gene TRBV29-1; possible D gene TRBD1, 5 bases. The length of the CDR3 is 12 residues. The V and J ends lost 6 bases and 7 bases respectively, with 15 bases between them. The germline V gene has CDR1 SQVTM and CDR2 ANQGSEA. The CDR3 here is CSVTKGTVEAFF. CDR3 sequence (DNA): TGCAGCGTCACTAAGGGGACGGTTGAAGCTTTCTTT.

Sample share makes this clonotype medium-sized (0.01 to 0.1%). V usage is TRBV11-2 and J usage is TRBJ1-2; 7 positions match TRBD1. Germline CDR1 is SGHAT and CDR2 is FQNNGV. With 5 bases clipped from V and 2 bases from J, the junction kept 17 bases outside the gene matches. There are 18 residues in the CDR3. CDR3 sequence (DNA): TGTGCCAGCAGCCCCCACCTAGACGGACAGGCCCCCAACTATGGCTACACCTTC. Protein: CASSPHLDGQAPNYGYTF.

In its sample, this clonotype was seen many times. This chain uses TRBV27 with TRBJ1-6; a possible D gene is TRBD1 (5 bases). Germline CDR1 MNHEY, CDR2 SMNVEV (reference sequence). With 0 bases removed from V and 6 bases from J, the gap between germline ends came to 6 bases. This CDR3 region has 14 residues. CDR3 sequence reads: CASSLSRGNSPLHF. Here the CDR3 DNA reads TGTGCCAGCAGTTTATCGAGGGGTAATTCACCCCTCCACTTT.